The rows below give T cell receptor beta chains drawn from one sample of a study of blood T cell repertoires in COVID-19. Data came from immunoSEQ multiplex PCR; TCRdb stores just in-frame clones and leaves some out. This table has about 46,000 clones, 75% to 95% appearing once. Sequenced sample: peripheral blood. The receptor source for this set is a man between 45 and 60 years old with acute or convalescent COVID-19. Each CDR3 is given with its conserved first and last residue.

v_gene	j_gene	CDR3aa
TRBV2	TRBJ1-4	CASRTGTVNEKLFF
TRBV7-2	TRBJ2-1	CASSLPRIRQFF
TRBV7-2	TRBJ1-6	CASSLAQGIAYNSPLHF
TRBV5-1	TRBJ2-3	CASSLLAGGLADTQYF
TRBV28	TRBJ1-1	CASSLEAGSSSRSFF
TRBV18	TRBJ1-1	CASSREQGKNTEAFF
TRBV19	TRBJ1-6	CASRLTGYSPLHF
TRBV7-9	TRBJ2-5	CASSLEGLKETQYF
TRBV7-3	TRBJ2-2	CASSRATNTGELFF
TRBV3-1/TRBV3-2	TRBJ1-2	CASSQGLQSYGYTF
TRBV18	TRBJ1-3	CASSPGSGNTIYF
TRBV6-1	TRBJ1-1	CASSTGQGTEAFF
TRBV12-1	TRBJ1-5	CASHCYGGTQFSQPQHF
TRBV29-1	TRBJ1-1	CSVAGTGETEAFF
TRBV14	TRBJ1-2	CASGQGYGYTF
TRBV2	TRBJ2-6	CASSSGQGQRAGANVLTF
TRBV6-5	TRBJ1-1	CASSYTGQGAEAFF